These 26 T cell receptor beta chains were sequenced from one sample in a study of T-cell memory formation after mild COVID-19. TCRdb redid the calling of the 5' RACE reads with MiXCR, one entry per CDR3 protein. The sample carries 350,000 to 500,000 distinct CDR3 sequences, about 20% recorded once. The sequenced material came from PBMCs or a T cell subset sorted from them (not recorded which). The receptors here all came from an adult woman who had mild COVID-19 (a few samples of this study predate the infection). Cell type and time point are not known.

A few counts support this clonotype. This sequence joins TRBV4-1 and TRBJ1-4; D call uncertain. V lost 4 bases and J 8 bases, leaving 11 bases between the germline ends. Germline values: CDR1 MGHRA, CDR2 YSYEKL. CDR3 length: 13 residues. CDR3 residues: CASSLAPSEKLFF. The CDR3, as DNA: TGCGCCAGCAGCCTAGCCCCAAGCGAAAAACTGTTTTTT.

This clonotype showed up just a few times. V is TRBV7-8 and J is TRBJ1-1; 11 nucleotides align to TRBD1. There are 17 residues in the CDR3. After removal of 0 bases from V and 10 bases from J, the junction contained 13 bases not matched to a gene. Germline loops: CDR1 SGHVS, CDR2 FQNEAQ. CDR3 sequence: CASSLAYRDRGVSGAFF. The CDR3 coding sequence is TGTGCCAGCAGCTTAGCTTACCGGGACAGGGGGGTCTCCGGAGCTTTCTTT. The full variable domain, rest sourced from reference TRBV7-8 and TRBJ1-1, is GAGVSQSPRYKVAKRGQDVALRCDPISGHVSLFWYQQALGQGPEFLTYFQNEAQLDKSGLPSDRFFAERPEGSVSTLKIQRTQQEDSAVYLCASSLAYRDRGVSGAFFGQGTRLTVV.

The chain joins TRBV6-2 or TRBV6-3 to TRBJ1-1, with D perhaps matching TRBD1 (6 bases). The germline V gene encodes CDR1 MNHEY and CDR2 SVGEGT. The V end lost 2 bases, the J end lost 0 bases, and 13 bases lay between the germline ends. There are 16 residues in the CDR3. CDR3 DNA: TGTGCCAGCAGTTACCCGACAGGAGACTTGAACACTGAAGCTTTCTTT. Protein sequence: CASSYPTGDLNTEAFF.

This clonotype was recorded many times. The chain links TRBV29-1 to TRBJ2-2, with TRBD2 matching 14 bases. V lost 5 bases and J lost 0; bases outside the gene matches: 5. Germline-derived CDR1 and CDR2 are SQVTM and ANQGSEA. The CDR3 is made up of 17 amino acids. CDR3 coding DNA: TGCAGCGTTCTTCGACTAGCGGGAGGGCCGAACACCGGGGAGCTGTTTTTT. Residues: CSVLRLAGGPNTGELFF.

V usage is TRBV5-4 and J usage is TRBJ2-3, with D possibly TRBD2 on 6 matching bases. Looked up from germline, CDR1 is SGHNT and CDR2 is YYREEE (reference sequence). The CDR3 is 15 residues long. The V end was cut by 2 bases, the J end by 2 bases, with 12 bases between. For the CDR3, the DNA is TGTGCCAGCAGCTTAAGCGGGCCCCTCACAGATACGCAGTATTTT. It translates to CASSLSGPLTDTQYF.

The J gene is TRBJ2-4, the V gene TRBV7-9; 11 nucleotides agree with TRBD2. The V gene end was trimmed by 1 base and the J gene end by 0 bases; junction bases not matched to a gene: 5. The CDR3 contains 18 residues. Germline CDR1 SEHNR, CDR2 FQNEAQ (reference sequence). CDR3 amino acids: CASSLGLAGNLAKNIQYF. Written as DNA, the CDR3 is TGTGCCAGCAGCTTAGGACTAGCGGGGAACCTAGCCAAAAACATTCAGTACTTC.

The chain recombines TRBV18 with TRBJ2-1, with 9 positions matching TRBD2. CDR1 and CDR2 from the germline V gene are KGHSH and LQKENI. V trimming: 6 bases; J trimming: 7 bases; junction bases outside the gene matches: 7. The CDR3 is 14 residues long. The CDR3 region is CASSAVAGENEQFF. CDR3 coding DNA: TGTGCCAGCTCCGCTGTAGCGGGAGAAAATGAGCAGTTCTTC.

This clonotype was seen only a few times. The chain combines TRBV18 with TRBJ1-1, with D possibly matching TRBD1 (5 bases). Per the germline V gene, CDR1 is KGHSH and CDR2 is LQKENI. Trimming cost V 4 bases and J 1 base, with 13 bases left between them. The CDR3 loop spans 15 amino acids. CDR3 coding DNA: TGTGCCAGCTCACTCGGACGGGGGACGAACACTGAAGCTTTCTTT. It encodes CASSLGRGTNTEAFF.

The chain recombines TRBV11-3 with TRBJ1-1; D unresolved. Germline V lookup: CDR1 SGHNT, CDR2 YENEEA. The CDR3 length is 15 residues. V shed 1 base and J shed 3 bases, with 12 bases lying between them. For the CDR3, the DNA is TGTGCCAGCAGCTTAGTTCGGTTGCGGGACACTGAAGCTTTCTTT. This encodes CASSLVRLRDTEAFF.

This clonotype was found a few times. The chain carries TRBV7-2 and TRBJ2-2; D might be TRBD2 (6 bases). This CDR3 is built from 16 residues. Trimming cost V 3 bases and J 5 bases, with 16 bases left between them. Germline values: CDR1 SGHTA, CDR2 FQGNSA. CDR3 DNA: TGTGCCAGCAGCTTCCAACCCCAGCGGGCTACCGGGGAGCTGTTTTTT. Encoded protein: CASSFQPQRATGELFF.

CDR3 region: CASSLAGQGIYEQYF. DNA for the CDR3: TGTGCCAGCAGCTTGGCGGGACAGGGGATCTACGAGCAGTACTTC. The J gene is TRBJ2-7, the V gene TRBV5-4; 10 nucleotides align to TRBD1. V lost 0 bases and J lost 3; bases outside the gene matches: 3. The CDR3 extends over 15 amino acids. Germline loops: CDR1 SGHNT, CDR2 YYREEE (reference sequence).

V usage is TRBV29-1 and J usage is TRBJ2-3, with 8 positions matching TRBD2. V gave up 6 bases and J gave up 4 bases; unmatched junction bases: 9. The CDR3 contains 14 residues. Germline CDR1 and CDR2: SQVTM and ANQGSEA. In DNA form, the CDR3 reads TGCAGCGTCTTCAGCGGGAGACCCGCAGATACGCAGTATTTT. It translates to CSVFSGRPADTQYF.

The gene calls are TRBV27 and TRBJ1-2; 11 nucleotides match TRBD1. The V segment lost 5 bases and the J segment 8 bases; nucleotides outside the gene matches: 10. The germline CDR1 and CDR2 sequences are MNHEY and SMNVEV (reference sequence). The CDR3 contains 15 residues. The CDR3 sequence: CASSPAGTGGKGYTF. CDR3 nucleotides: TGTGCCAGCAGTCCGGCCGGGACAGGGGGGAAAGGCTACACCTTC.

This clonotype has more than one count but fewer than ten. The rearrangement uses TRBV6-1 and TRBJ2-2, with D perhaps matching TRBD1 (5 bases). This CDR3 spans 20 amino acids. Germline values: CDR1 MNHNS, CDR2 SASEGT. V was shortened by 1 base and J by 0 bases, with 21 bases between the two germline ends. The CDR3 spells CASSEGYISDSTPNTGELFF. The CDR3 nucleotides read TGTGCCAGCAGTGAAGGATACATATCTGACAGTACTCCGAACACCGGGGAGCTGTTTTTT.

This clonotype was found a few times. The rearrangement uses TRBV18 and TRBJ2-1, with 14 bases lining up with TRBD2. This CDR3 is 19 amino acids long. V was pared by 5 bases and J by 0 bases, with 9 bases of the junction left unmatched. The germline CDR1 and CDR2 sequences are KGHSH and LQKENI. CDR3 nucleotide sequence: TGTGCCAGCTCAACTAAGTTTGGGACTAGCGGGAGCTCCTACAATGAGCAGTTCTTC. Its protein is CASSTKFGTSGSSYNEQFF.

The chain joins TRBV7-9 to TRBJ2-7; D may be TRBD2 (6 bases). The length of the CDR3 is 13 residues. The V gene lost 5 bases and the J gene lost 6 bases, with 14 bases spanning the gap. CDR1 is SEHNR and CDR2 is FQNEAQ in the germline V gene (reference sequence). CDR3 sequence reads: CASSPGTVGEQYF. In DNA form, the CDR3 reads TGTGCCAGCAGCCCAGGGACTGTGGGCGAGCAGTACTTC.

The genes are TRBV29-1 and TRBJ2-1; 8 nucleotides line up with TRBD2. CDR1 and CDR2 (germline): SQVTM, ANQGSEA. Germline trimming cut 7 bases from V and 3 bases from J; bases unmatched to any gene: 2. This CDR3 spans 12 amino acids. CDR3 sequence reads: CSGRGGYNEQFF. Written as DNA, the CDR3 is TGCAGCGGTCGGGGGGGCTACAATGAGCAGTTCTTC.

This rearrangement joins TRBV2 to TRBJ2-3; D is undetermined. There are 14 residues in the CDR3. Germline V gene data show CDR1 as SNHLY and CDR2 as FYNNEI. V gave up 5 bases and J gave up 3 bases, with 12 bases separating them. The CDR3 protein is CASSQDASTDTQYF. For the CDR3, the DNA is TGTGCCAGCAGTCAGGACGCCTCAACAGATACGCAGTATTTT.

This clonotype was counted only a few times. This chain uses TRBV29-1 with TRBJ2-7, with D perhaps matching TRBD2 (5 bases). Trimming left V 6 bases short and J 0 bases short, with 12 bases between. The CDR3 contains 13 residues. Germline V gene lookup returns CDR1 SQVTM and CDR2 ANQGSEA. The CDR3 is CSVIPADSYEQYF. The DNA of the CDR3 is TGCAGCGTCATACCAGCGGACTCCTACGAGCAGTACTTC.

This clonotype was picked up a small number of times. The V gene is TRBV4-3, the J gene TRBJ2-7, with 8 nucleotides matching TRBD2. Looked up from germline, CDR1 is LGHNA and CDR2 is YSLEER. V shed 0 bases and J 4 bases; nucleotides not matched to a gene: 5. The CDR3 sequence is 15 residues long. CDR3 DNA sequence: TGCGCCAGCAGCCAAGAGAGCGGGAGAGGATACGAGCAGTACTTC. Translation: CASSQESGRGYEQYF.

V and J are TRBV4-1 and TRBJ1-4; D call uncertain. Germline V gene data show CDR1 as MGHRA and CDR2 as YSYEKL. V was clipped by 2 bases and J by 5 bases, with 9 bases between them. The CDR3 sequence is 14 residues long. The CDR3 here is CASSQQQENEKLFF. The CDR3 nucleotides are TGCGCCAGCAGCCAACAGCAGGAAAATGAAAAACTGTTTTTT.

The chain carries TRBV7-8 and TRBJ1-2; D remains ambiguous. The CDR3 consists of 14 residues. Trimming pared 4 bases from V and 1 base from J, leaving 10 bases between. Germline-derived CDR1 and CDR2 are SGHVS and FQNEAQ. The CDR3 sequence: CASSSGRVNYGYTF. The CDR3 DNA sequence: TGTGCCAGCAGCTCTGGACGGGTTAACTATGGCTACACCTTC.

A few counts support this clonotype. The chain joins TRBV6-5 to TRBJ2-7; tentatively, D is TRBD1 (5 bases). V lost 8 bases to trimming and J lost 0 bases, with 14 bases between them. Germline loops: CDR1 MNHEY, CDR2 SVGAGI. CDR3 length: 14 amino acids. The chain's CDR3 is CASAPRVFSYEQYF. DNA of the CDR3: TGTGCCAGCGCCCCCAGGGTTTTCTCCTACGAGCAGTACTTC.

This chain connects TRBV4-2 to TRBJ1-1, with 7 bases fitting TRBD1. CDR1 is LGHNA, CDR2 YNFKEQ, per germline. J was trimmed by 7 bases and V by 0 bases; bases with no gene match: 14. The CDR3 contains 17 residues. This chain's CDR3 is CASSQEYRGPFLGEAFF. In nucleotides, the CDR3 is TGTGCCAGCAGCCAAGAATACAGGGGCCCTTTCTTAGGTGAAGCTTTCTTT.

This clonotype was seen many times. The V call is TRBV10-3, the J call TRBJ2-7; 10 bases align to TRBD2. CDR1 ENHRY and CDR2 SYGVKD come from the germline V gene. This CDR3 spans 15 amino acids. V shed 4 bases and J 3 bases; nucleotides not matched to a gene: 6. The CDR3 nucleotides are TGTGCCATCAGTGTGGCTAGCGGGGGACTCTACGAGCAGTACTTC. Protein sequence: CAISVASGGLYEQYF.

The CDR3, as DNA: TGTGCCATCAGTGATTCGGGGACTAGCGGCCAAGAGACCCAGTACTTC. This codes for CAISDSGTSGQETQYF. The chain uses TRBV10-3 and TRBJ2-5; 11 bases match TRBD2. Looked up from germline, CDR1 is ENHRY and CDR2 is SYGVKD. The trim removed 3 bases at V and 1 base at J, leaving 4 bases unmatched. The CDR3 has 16 residues.